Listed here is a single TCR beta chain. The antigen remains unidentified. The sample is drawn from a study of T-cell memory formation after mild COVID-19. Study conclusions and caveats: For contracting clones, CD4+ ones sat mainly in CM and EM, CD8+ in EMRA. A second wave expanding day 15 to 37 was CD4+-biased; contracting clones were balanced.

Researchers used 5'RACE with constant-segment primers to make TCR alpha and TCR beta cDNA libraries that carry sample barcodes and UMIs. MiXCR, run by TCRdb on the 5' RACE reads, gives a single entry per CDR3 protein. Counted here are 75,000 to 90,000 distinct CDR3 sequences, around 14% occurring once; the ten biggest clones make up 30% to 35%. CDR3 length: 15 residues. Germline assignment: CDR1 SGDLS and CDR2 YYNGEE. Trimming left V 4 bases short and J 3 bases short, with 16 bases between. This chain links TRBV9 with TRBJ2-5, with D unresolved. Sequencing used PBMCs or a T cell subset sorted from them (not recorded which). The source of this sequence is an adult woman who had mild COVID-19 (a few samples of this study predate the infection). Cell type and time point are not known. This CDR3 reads CASSPRAEAKETQYF. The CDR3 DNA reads TGTGCCAGCAGCCCCCGGGCAGAAGCTAAAGAGACCCAGTACTTC.